These 5 T cell receptor beta chains were all obtained from the same sample, sequenced in a study of blood T cells in healthy people across ages (dated by TCRdb to the mid-2010s). The library came from 5' RACE. The sequencer listed for this sample is Illumina HiSeq 2500. A second roughly 6 to 12 cycle PCR used a sample-barcoded 5' primer and a J-beta primer mix. TCRdb itself trimmed the public reads at Q25 with fastp, ran MiXCR and retained productive beta chains. Rows matching on CDR3 protein sequence are summarized as one entry with the most common DNA and genes. Within this sample are roughly 860,000 distinct CDR3 sequences, with around two thirds of them counted one time only. The top ten clonotypes cover 25% to 35% of the sample. Sequencing used blood. All receptors derive from a man aged 25 to 40 in good health.

This sequence joins TRBV6-2 or TRBV6-3 and TRBJ2-5; 8 bases are shared with TRBD1. V lost 3 bases to trimming and J lost 11 bases; unmatched junction nucleotides: 23. Germline CDR1 and CDR2: MNHEY and SVGEGT. The length of the CDR3 is 18 residues. The CDR3 spells CASSYGTATPIGQGKQYF. CDR3 DNA: TGTGCCAGCAGTTATGGGACAGCTACTCCCATTGGACAGGGAAAGCAGTACTTC.

This clonotype was found many times. This sequence joins TRBV9 and TRBJ2-1; TRBD1 might be the D (5 bases). The CDR3 covers 14 residues. The V and J ends lost 0 bases and 4 bases respectively, with 8 bases between them. Per the germline V gene, CDR1 is SGDLS and CDR2 is YYNGEE. For the CDR3, the DNA is TGTGCCAGCAGCGTAGGGCAGGGATACAATGAGCAGTTCTTC. Protein sequence: CASSVGQGYNEQFF.

The J gene is TRBJ2-5, the V gene TRBV28; D may be TRBD2 (7 bases). The assigned J gene may be wrong: the sequence end matches TRBJ2-7 better. Germline V lookup: CDR1 MDHEN, CDR2 SYDVKM. The CDR3 runs to 15 residues. CDR3 region: CASTSDGGPRDEQYF. CDR3 DNA: TGTGCCAGCACCTCCGACGGGGGGCCCCGGGACGAGCAGTACTTC.

This chain connects TRBV7-2 to TRBJ1-5; 8 positions match TRBD1. CDR1 and CDR2 (germline): SGHTA, FQGNSA. The CDR3 has 18 residues. V gave up 1 base and J gave up 0 bases; unmatched junction bases: 8. CDR3 nucleotide sequence: TGTGCCAGCAGCTTAGGGACAGGGATTCCATATAGCAATCAGCCCCAGCATTTT. Amino acids: CASSLGTGIPYSNQPQHF.

As regards this clonotype: This may arise from a read error, as a much more abundant clone is one base away. V and J are TRBV13 and TRBJ2-7; D is unresolved. Germline V gives CDR1 PRHDT, CDR2 FYEKMQ (reference sequence). The V gene lost 4 bases and the J gene lost 3 bases, with 1 base spanning the gap. The CDR3 runs 10 residues. CDR3 sequence: CASSCYEQYF. The CDR3 bases are TGTGCCAGCAGCTGCTACGAGCAGTACTTC. The full variable domain, completed using reference TRBV13 and TRBJ2-7, is AAGVIQSPRHLIKEKRETATLKCYPIPRHDTVYWYQQGPGQDPQFLISFYEKMQSDKGSIPDRFSAQQFSDYHSELNMSSLELGDSALYFCASSCYEQYFGPGTRLTVT.